The 14 T cell receptor beta chains given below trace back to one sample, sequenced in a study of beta chain features in type 1 diabetes (dated by TCRdb to the late 2010s). Libraries were built with the immunoSEQ multiplex PCR assay. The entire isolated RNA was reverse transcribed using the High Capacity cDNA Reverse Transcription Kit, and thus expressed TCRB transcripts were sequenced. In TCRdb, the immuneACCESS table is reduced to in-frame sequences with V and J assigned. These tables do not hold every clone; where another copy was compared, an unresolved V gene accounts for under half, and the others remain unexplained. Present in this sample are 200,000 to 250,000 clones, over 9.5% of which were seen just once. The biggest ten clones account for under 0.035% of the sample. Source material: naive CD4+ T cells from blood. This sample's cell subset or site label indicates: true naive CD4+ T cells. The receptor source for this set is a young woman in good health.

The genes are TRBV5-1 and TRBJ1-1; D is uncertain. V gave up 4 bases and J gave up 0 bases, with 7 bases separating them. The V gene's germline CDR1 is SGHRS and CDR2 YFSETQ. The CDR3 consists of 13 residues. The CDR3 coding sequence is TGCGCCAGCAGCCCAGAACTGAACACTGAAGCTTTCTTT. Residues: CASSPELNTEAFF. Based on the CDR3 plus reference TRBV5-1 and TRBJ1-1, the full variable domain is KAGVTQTPRYLIKTRGQQVTLSCSPISGHRSVSWYQQTPGQGLQFLFEYFSETQRNKGNFPGRFSGRQFSNSRSEMNVSTLELGDSALYLCASSPELNTEAFFGQGTRLTVV.

This clone has a handful of counts. This chain connects TRBV7-2 to TRBJ1-2; 11 bases map to TRBD1. CDR3 length equals 14 residues. Germline V gives CDR1 SGHTA, CDR2 FQGNSA. Unmatched junction bases numbered 5, after V lost 3 bases and J lost 8 bases. The CDR3 spells CASSLGQGVRGYTF. The CDR3 DNA reads TGTGCCAGCAGCTTGGGACAGGGGGTACGGGGCTACACCTTC.

V and J are TRBV7-8 and TRBJ2-3, with 9 bases lining up with TRBD2. V dropped 4 bases and J dropped 3; count of bases not matched to a gene: 8. CDR1 SGHVS and CDR2 FQNEAQ come from the germline V gene. This CDR3 region has 16 residues. CDR3 bases: TGTGCCAGCAGCTCTGGACTAGCGCAAAGGACAGATACGCAGTATTTT. The encoded protein is CASSSGLAQRTDTQYF.

This rearrangement joins TRBV7-6 to TRBJ2-5, with 9 bases fitting TRBD2. Germline V gene sequence: CDR1 SGHVS, CDR2 FNYEAQ. V lost 4 bases and J lost 3; bases outside the gene matches: 3. The CDR3 consists of 14 residues. This CDR3 reads CASSWGLAKETQYF. CDR3 nucleotides: TGTGCCAGCAGCTGGGGACTAGCAAAAGAGACCCAGTACTTC.

The gene calls are TRBV5-6 and TRBJ1-2; 8 positions match TRBD1. The CDR3 consists of 13 residues. J was trimmed by 4 bases and V by 4 bases; bases with no gene match: 3. Germline assignment: CDR1 SGHDT and CDR2 YYEEEE. The CDR3 loop reads CASSQTGAYGYTF. In nucleotides, the CDR3 is TGTGCCAGCAGCCAGACAGGGGCCTATGGCTACACCTTC.

As for this clone: The same CDR3 is also encoded by other DNA sequences in this sample. The rearrangement links TRBV5-1 to TRBJ2-2; TRBD1 is a possible D gene (6 bases). Trimming shortened V by 1 base and J by 0 bases, and 10 bases separated the two germline ends. From germline, CDR1 is SGHRS and CDR2 YFSETQ. The CDR3 loop spans 16 amino acids. CDR3 region: CASSLSSGANTGELFF. The CDR3 DNA reads TGCGCCAGCAGCTTGTCGTCAGGGGCGAACACCGGGGAGCTGTTTTTT.

The rearrangement uses TRBV18 and TRBJ2-7, with 8 bases aligning to TRBD2. The CDR3 is 14 amino acids. Looked up from germline, CDR1 is KGHSH and CDR2 is LQKENI. The V gene end was trimmed by 2 bases and the J gene end by 3 bases; junction bases not matched to a gene: 3. The CDR3: CASSPKAGGYEQYF. The CDR3 DNA follows: TGTGCCAGCTCACCAAAGGCGGGGGGCTACGAGCAGTACTTC.

The chain is built from TRBV19 and TRBJ2-7, with 9 bases identical to TRBD1. The CDR3 has 15 residues. CDR1 is LNHDA and CDR2 is SQIVND in the germline V gene (reference sequence). V shed 1 base and J 6 bases; nucleotides not matched to a gene: 7. CDR3 nucleotides: TGTGCCAGTAGTATAGTAGCACAGGGGGCTTTCGAGCAGTACTTC. Its protein is CASSIVAQGAFEQYF. Supplemented by reference TRBV19 and TRBJ2-7, the full variable domain reads DGGITQSPKYLFRKEGQNVTLSCEQNLNHDAMYWYRQDPGQGLRLIYYSQIVNDFQKGDIAEGYSVSREKKESFPLTVTSAQKNPTAFYLCASSIVAQGAFEQYFGPGTRLTVT.

This clone was found a few times. This chain links TRBV30 with TRBJ2-1; D is possibly TRBD2 (6 bases). The CDR3 is 17 amino acids. V lost 3 bases, J lost 1 base, and 19 bases lay in between. Germline lookup yields CDR1 GTSNPN and CDR2 SVGIG (reference sequence). The CDR3 here is CAWRSPLAGRSYNEQFF. CDR3 sequence (DNA): TGTGCCTGGAGGTCCCCCTTGGCAGGGAGGTCCTACAATGAGCAGTTCTTC.

This clone occurred a few times. V is TRBV28 and J is TRBJ2-7; 12 nucleotides match TRBD2. CDR3 size: 15 residues. From germline, CDR1 is MDHEN and CDR2 SYDVKM. With 5 bases clipped from V and 1 base from J, the junction kept 3 bases outside the gene matches. In DNA, the CDR3 is TGTGCCAGCAGTCTAACTAGCGGGAGGTCCTACGAGCAGTACTTC. Translating gives CASSLTSGRSYEQYF.

The V and J genes are TRBV5-5 and TRBJ1-2; 9 nucleotides line up with TRBD1. Germline CDR1 is SGHKS and CDR2 is YYEKEE (reference sequence). V gave up 4 bases and J gave up 2 bases; unmatched junction bases: 6. The CDR3 consists of 15 residues. Here the CDR3 reads CASSTTGGRNYGYTF. CDR3 coding DNA: TGTGCCAGCAGCACGACAGGGGGAAGGAACTATGGCTACACCTTC.

The chain is built from TRBV6-1 and TRBJ1-1, with D unresolved. The CDR3 extends over 12 amino acids. Trimming left V 7 bases short and J 7 bases short, with 13 bases between. Germline V gene data show CDR1 as MNHNS and CDR2 as SASEGT. The CDR3 here is CASKPGNGEAFF. CDR3 sequence (DNA): TGTGCCAGCAAGCCCGGGAATGGTGAAGCTTTCTTT.

This clone was counted a few times. The V and J genes are TRBV9 and TRBJ1-1; TRBD1 might be the D (6 bases). Germline CDR1 is SGDLS and CDR2 is YYNGEE. With 3 bases removed from V and 4 bases from J, the gap between germline ends came to 13 bases. This CDR3 has 14 amino acids. The CDR3 DNA reads TGTGCCAGCAGCGCCCACAGGGTTGGCACTGAAGCTTTCTTT. Its translation is CASSAHRVGTEAFF.

This chain joins TRBV19 and TRBJ1-6; the match to TRBD1 covers 9 bases. V lost 3 bases to trimming and J lost 7 bases; unmatched junction nucleotides: 4. This CDR3 has 15 residues. Germline CDR1 reads LNHDA; CDR2 reads SQIVND (reference sequence). As DNA, the CDR3 is TGTGCCAGTAGTATCTCCGGGACAGGGAATTCACCCCTCCACTTT. Its protein is CASSISGTGNSPLHF. Supplemented by reference TRBV19 and TRBJ1-6, the full variable domain reads DGGITQSPKYLFRKEGQNVTLSCEQNLNHDAMYWYRQDPGQGLRLIYYSQIVNDFQKGDIAEGYSVSREKKESFPLTVTSAQKNPTAFYLCASSISGTGNSPLHFGNGTRLTVT.